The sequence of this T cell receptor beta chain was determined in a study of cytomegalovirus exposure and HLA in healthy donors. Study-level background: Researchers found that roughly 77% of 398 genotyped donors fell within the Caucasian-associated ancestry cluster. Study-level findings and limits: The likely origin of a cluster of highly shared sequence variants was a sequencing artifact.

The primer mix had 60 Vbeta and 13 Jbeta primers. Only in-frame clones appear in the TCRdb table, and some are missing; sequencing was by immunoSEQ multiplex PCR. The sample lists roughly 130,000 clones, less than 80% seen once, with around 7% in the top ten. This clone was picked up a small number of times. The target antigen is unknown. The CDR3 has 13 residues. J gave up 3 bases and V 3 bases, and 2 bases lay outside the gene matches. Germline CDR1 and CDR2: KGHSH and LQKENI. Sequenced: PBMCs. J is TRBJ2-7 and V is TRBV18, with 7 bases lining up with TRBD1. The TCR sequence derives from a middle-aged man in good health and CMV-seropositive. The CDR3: CASSPGQVYEQYF. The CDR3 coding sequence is TGTGCCAGCTCACCTGGACAGGTCTACGAGCAGTACTTC.